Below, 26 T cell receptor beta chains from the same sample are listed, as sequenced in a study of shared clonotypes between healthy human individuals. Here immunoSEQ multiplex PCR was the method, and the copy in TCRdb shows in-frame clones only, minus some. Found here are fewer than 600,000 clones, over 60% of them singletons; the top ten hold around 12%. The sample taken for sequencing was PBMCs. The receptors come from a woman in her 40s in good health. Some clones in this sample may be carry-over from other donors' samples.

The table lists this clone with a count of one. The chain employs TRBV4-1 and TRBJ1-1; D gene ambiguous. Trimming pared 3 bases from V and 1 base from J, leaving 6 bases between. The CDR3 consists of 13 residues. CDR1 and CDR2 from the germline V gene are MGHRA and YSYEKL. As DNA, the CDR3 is TGCGCCAGCAGCCAGCAGGAGAACACTGAAGCTTTCTTT. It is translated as CASSQQENTEAFF.

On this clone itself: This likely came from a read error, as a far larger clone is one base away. The CDR3: CASSEGVVGYTF. The CDR3 DNA sequence: TGTGCCAGCAGTGAAGGAGTGGTCGGCTACACCTTC. This sequence joins TRBV2 and TRBJ1-2; D call uncertain. The CDR3 runs 12 residues. Looked up from germline, CDR1 is SNHLY and CDR2 is FYNNEI. Trimming removed 1 base at V and 8 bases at J, with 8 bases between. The entire variable domain, with the rest obtained from reference TRBV2 and TRBJ1-2, is as follows: EPEVTQTPSHQVTQMGQEVILRCVPISNHLYFYWYRQILGQKVEFLVSFYNNEISEKSEIFDDQFSVERPDGSNFTLKIRSTKLEDSAMYFCASSEGVVGYTFGSGTRLTVV.

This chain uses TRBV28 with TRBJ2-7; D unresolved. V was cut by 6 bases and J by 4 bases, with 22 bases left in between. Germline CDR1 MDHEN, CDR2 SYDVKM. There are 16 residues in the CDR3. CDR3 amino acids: CASSHARPPLNYEQYF. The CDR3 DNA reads TGTGCCAGCAGCCACGCCAGGCCGCCACTTAATTACGAGCAGTACTTC.

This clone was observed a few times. CDR3 in DNA: TGTGCCAGCAGCGTAGGAGTGTGGGGGGAGGATGGCTACACCTTC. Translated, it gives CASSVGVWGEDGYTF. The chain has TRBV9 and TRBJ1-2; tentative D call: TRBD1 (5 bases). This CDR3 contains 15 residues. V lost 0 bases to trimming and J lost 6 bases, with 15 bases between them. CDR1 is SGDLS and CDR2 is YYNGEE in the germline V gene.

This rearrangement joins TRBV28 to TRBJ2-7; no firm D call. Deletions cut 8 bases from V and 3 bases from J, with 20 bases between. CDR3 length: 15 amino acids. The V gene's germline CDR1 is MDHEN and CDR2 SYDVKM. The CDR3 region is CASHPSSTRNYEQYF. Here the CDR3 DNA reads TGTGCCAGCCATCCCTCGTCGACAAGAAACTACGAGCAGTACTTC.

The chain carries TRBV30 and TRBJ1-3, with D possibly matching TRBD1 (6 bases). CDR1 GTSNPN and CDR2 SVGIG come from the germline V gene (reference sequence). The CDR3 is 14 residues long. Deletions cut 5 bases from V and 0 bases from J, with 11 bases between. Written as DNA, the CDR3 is TGTGCCTGGGGAGGACAGCACTCTGGAAACACCATATATTTT. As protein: CAWGGQHSGNTIYF. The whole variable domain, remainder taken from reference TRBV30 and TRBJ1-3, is SQTIHQWPATLVQPVGSPLSLECTVEGTSNPNLYWYRQAAGRGLQLLFYSVGIGQISSEVPQNLSASRPQDRQFILSSKKLLLSDSGFYLCAWGGQHSGNTIYFGEGSWLTVV.

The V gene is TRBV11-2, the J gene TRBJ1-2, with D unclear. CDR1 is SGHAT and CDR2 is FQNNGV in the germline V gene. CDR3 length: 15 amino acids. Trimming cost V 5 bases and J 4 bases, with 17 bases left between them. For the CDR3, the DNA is TGTGCCAGCAGCCTGGTGGGTGTGCCTGGCTATGGCTACACCTTC. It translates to CASSLVGVPGYGYTF.

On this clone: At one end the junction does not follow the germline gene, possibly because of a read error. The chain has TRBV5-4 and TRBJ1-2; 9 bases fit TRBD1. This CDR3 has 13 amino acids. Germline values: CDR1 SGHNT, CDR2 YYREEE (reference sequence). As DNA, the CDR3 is TGCGCCAGCAGCCCGGGACAGGGCTTAGGCTACACCTTC. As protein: CASSPGQGLGYTF. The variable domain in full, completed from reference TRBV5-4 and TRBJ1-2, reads ETGVTQSPTHLIKTRGQQVTLRCSSQSGHNTVSWYQQALGQGPQFIFQYYREEENGRGNFPPRFSGLQFPNYSSELNVNALELDDSALYLCASSPGQGLGYTFGSGTRLTVV.

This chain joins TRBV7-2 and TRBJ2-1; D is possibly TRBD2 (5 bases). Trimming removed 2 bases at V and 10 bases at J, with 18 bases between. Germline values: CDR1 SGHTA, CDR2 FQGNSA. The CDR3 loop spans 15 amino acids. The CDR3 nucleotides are TGTGCCAGCAGCTTACCTCCCTCAAGAGGCGGGGAGCAGTTCTTC. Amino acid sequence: CASSLPPSRGGEQFF.

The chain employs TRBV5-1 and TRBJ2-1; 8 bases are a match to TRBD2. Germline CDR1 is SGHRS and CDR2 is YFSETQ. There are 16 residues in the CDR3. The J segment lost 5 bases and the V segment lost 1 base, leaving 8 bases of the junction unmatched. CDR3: CASSLLKLAENNEQFF. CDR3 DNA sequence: TGCGCCAGCAGCTTGCTAAAACTAGCGGAAAACAATGAGCAGTTCTTC.

This CDR3 is CAISQRDQETQYF. DNA of the CDR3: TGTGCCATCAGCCAGCGGGACCAAGAGACCCAGTACTTC. V gene TRBV10-3 combines with J gene TRBJ2-5; perhaps TRBD2 as D (6 bases). The CDR3 has 13 amino acids. V gave up 6 bases and J gave up 0 bases, with 8 bases separating them. Germline CDR1 ENHRY, CDR2 SYGVKD.

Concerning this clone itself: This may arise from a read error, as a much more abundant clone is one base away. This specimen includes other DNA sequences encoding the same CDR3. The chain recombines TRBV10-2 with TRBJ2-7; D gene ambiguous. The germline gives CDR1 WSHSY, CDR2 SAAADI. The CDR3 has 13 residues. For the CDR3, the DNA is TGCGCCAGCAGTGAGTGGAAAACCTATGAGCAGTACTTC. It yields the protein CASSEWKTYEQYF.

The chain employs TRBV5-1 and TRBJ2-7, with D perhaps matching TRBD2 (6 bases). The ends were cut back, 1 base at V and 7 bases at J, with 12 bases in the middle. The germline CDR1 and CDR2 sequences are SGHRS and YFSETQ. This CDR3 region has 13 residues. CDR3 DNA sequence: TGCGCCAGCAGCTTGATCCGGGGAGGAGAGCAGTACTTC. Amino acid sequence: CASSLIRGGEQYF.

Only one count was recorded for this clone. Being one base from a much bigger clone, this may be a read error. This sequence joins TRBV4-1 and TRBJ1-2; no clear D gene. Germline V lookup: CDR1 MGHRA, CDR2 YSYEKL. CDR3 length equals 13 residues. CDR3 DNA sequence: TGCGCCAGCAGCCAAGATTCCCCGACTGGCTGCACCTTC. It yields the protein CASSQDSPTGCTF.

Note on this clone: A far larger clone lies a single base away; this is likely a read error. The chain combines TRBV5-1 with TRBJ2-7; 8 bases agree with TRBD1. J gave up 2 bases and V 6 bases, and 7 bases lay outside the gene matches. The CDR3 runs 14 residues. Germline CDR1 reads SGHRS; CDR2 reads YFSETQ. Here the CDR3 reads CASNPGQGAYEQYF. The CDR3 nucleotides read TGCGCCAGCAACCCCGGACAGGGAGCCTACGAGCAGTACTTC.

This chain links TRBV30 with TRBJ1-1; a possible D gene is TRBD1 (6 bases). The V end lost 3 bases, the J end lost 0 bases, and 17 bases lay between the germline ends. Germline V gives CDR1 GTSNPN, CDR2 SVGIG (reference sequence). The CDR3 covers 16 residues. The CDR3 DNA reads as TGTGCCTGGAGAGGGCGGGGGGCGTTGATGAACACTGAAGCTTTCTTT. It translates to CAWRGRGALMNTEAFF.

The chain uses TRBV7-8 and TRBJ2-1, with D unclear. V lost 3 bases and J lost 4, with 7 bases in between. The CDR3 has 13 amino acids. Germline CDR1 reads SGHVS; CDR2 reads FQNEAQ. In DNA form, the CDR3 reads TGTGCCAGCAGCTTCGGCCTTTACAATGAGCAGTTCTTC. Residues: CASSFGLYNEQFF.

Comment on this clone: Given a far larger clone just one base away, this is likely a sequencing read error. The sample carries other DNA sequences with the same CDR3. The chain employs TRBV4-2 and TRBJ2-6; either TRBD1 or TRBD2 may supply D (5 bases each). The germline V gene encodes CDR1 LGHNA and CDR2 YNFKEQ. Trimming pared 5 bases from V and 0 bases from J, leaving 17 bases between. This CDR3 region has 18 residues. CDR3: CASSVPGQLSSGANVLTF. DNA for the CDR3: TGTGCCAGCAGCGTACCGGGGCAGCTTTCCTCTGGGGCCAACGTCCTGACTTTC.

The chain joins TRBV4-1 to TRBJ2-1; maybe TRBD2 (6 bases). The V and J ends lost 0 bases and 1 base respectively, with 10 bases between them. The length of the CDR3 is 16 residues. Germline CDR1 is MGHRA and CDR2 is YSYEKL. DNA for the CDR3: TGCGCCAGCAGCCAAGATCTGGGGGGTTCCTACAATGAGCAGTTCTTC. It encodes CASSQDLGGSYNEQFF.

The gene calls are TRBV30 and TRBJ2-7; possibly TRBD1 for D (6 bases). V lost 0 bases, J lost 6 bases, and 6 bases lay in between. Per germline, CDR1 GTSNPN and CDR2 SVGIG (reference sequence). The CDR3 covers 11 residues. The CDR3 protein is CAWSVQGEQYF. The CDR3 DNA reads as TGTGCCTGGAGTGTACAGGGCGAGCAGTACTTC.

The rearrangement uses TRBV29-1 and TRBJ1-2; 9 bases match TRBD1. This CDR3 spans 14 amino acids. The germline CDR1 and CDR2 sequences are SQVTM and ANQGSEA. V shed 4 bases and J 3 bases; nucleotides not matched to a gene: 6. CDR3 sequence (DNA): TGCAGCGTTGGGACAGGGGCGAACGACTATGGCTACACCTTC. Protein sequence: CSVGTGANDYGYTF.

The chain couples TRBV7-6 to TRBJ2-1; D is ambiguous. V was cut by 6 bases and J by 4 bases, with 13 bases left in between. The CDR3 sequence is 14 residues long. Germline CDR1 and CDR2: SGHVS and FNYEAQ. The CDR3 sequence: CASRRLPEYNEQFF. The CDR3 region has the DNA TGTGCCAGCAGGCGCCTACCGGAGTACAATGAGCAGTTCTTC.

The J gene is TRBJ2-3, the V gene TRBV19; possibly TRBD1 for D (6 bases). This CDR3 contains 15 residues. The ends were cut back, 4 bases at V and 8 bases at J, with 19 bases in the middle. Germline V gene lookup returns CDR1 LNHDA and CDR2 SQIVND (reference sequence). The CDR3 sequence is CASSKVMGALGTQYF. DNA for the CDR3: TGTGCCAGTAGTAAGGTGATGGGGGCCTTGGGTACGCAGTATTTT.

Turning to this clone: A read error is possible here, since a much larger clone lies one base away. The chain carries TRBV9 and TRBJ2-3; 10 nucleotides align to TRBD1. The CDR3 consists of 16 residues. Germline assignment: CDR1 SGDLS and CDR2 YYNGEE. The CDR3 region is CAGSLAGTGAQYTQYF. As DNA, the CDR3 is TGTGCCGGCAGCTTAGCCGGGACAGGGGCGCAATATACGCAGTATTTT.

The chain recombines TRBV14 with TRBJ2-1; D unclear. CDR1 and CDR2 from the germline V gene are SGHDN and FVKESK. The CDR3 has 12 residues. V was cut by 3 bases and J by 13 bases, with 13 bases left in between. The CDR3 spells CASSHDPRSQFF. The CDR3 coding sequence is TGTGCCAGCAGCCATGATCCAAGGTCCCAGTTCTTC. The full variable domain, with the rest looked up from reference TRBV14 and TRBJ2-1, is EAGVTQFPSHSVIEKGQTVTLRCDPISGHDNLYWYRRVMGKEIKFLLHFVKESKQDESGMPNNRFLAERTGGTYSTLKVQPAELEDSGVYFCASSHDPRSQFFGPGTRLTVL.

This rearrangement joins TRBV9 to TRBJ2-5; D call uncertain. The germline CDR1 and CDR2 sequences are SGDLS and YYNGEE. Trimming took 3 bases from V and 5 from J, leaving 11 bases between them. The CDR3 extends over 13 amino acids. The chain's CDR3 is CASSARGRETQYF. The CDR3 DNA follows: TGTGCCAGCAGCGCTCGAGGTCGGGAGACCCAGTACTTC.